The rows below give T cell receptor beta chains drawn from one sample of a study of blood T cell repertoires in COVID-19. The table came from immunoSEQ multiplex PCR; TCRdb's copy has only in-frame clones and leaves some out. The data contain tens of thousands of clones, roughly 85% of them singletons. Sequenced: peripheral blood. The receptors here all came from a man older than 75 with acute or convalescent COVID-19. CDR3s include the opening cysteine and the closing phenylalanine or tryptophan. A D gene is named only where the DNA matches it firmly. For some rows the clone size is stated as once, few or many, or as a class when expanded; others skip it.

CDR3aa,CDR3nt,d_gene,v_gene,abundance,len,j_gene
CATSDFGQAQETQYF,TGTGCCACCAGTGATTTTGGACAGGCGCAAGAGACCCAGTACTTC,TRBD1,TRBV24-1,.,15,TRBJ2-5
CASSLDRVNQPQHF,TGTGCCAGCAGCTTAGACAGGGTCAATCAGCCCCAGCATTTT,.,TRBV7-9,.,14,TRBJ1-5
CASSVRLAGGSYEQYF,TGTGCCAGCAGTGTCAGGCTAGCGGGAGGTTCCTACGAGCAGTACTTC,TRBD2,TRBV27,.,16,TRBJ2-7
CASRQEHSGANVLTF,TGTGCCAGCAGACAGGAACACTCTGGGGCCAACGTCCTGACTTTC,.,TRBV6-5,.,15,TRBJ2-6
CAWSVPRDTEAFF,TGTGCCTGGAGTGTACCTCGGGACACTGAAGCTTTCTTT,.,TRBV30,.,13,TRBJ1-1
CASSFADSRGYTF,TGTGCCAGCAGCTTTGCCGATTCCCGGGGCTACACCTTC,.,TRBV7-2,.,13,TRBJ1-2
CASSQDKGAGPNNEQFF,TGTGCCAGCAGCCAAGATAAGGGGGCCGGTCCCAACAATGAGCAGTTCTTC,TRBD1,TRBV3-1/TRBV3-2,.,17,TRBJ2-1
CASSLANRGSVNEQFF,TGTGCCAGCAGCTTGGCTAACAGGGGGTCAGTAAATGAGCAGTTCTTC,TRBD1,TRBV5-4,once,16,TRBJ2-1
CASSNGLNGYTF,TGTGCCAGCAGTAATGGACTTAATGGCTACACCTTC,.,TRBV6-5,.,12,TRBJ1-2
CASSYDSYGYTF,TGTGCCAGCAGTTACGACAGCTATGGCTACACCTTC,.,TRBV6-5,.,12,TRBJ1-2
CASSSLGRFEKLFF,TGTGCCAGCAGTTCCTTGGGCAGATTTGAAAAACTGTTTTTT,.,TRBV11-2,few,14,TRBJ1-4
CASSPRPGDTEAFF,TGTGCCAGTAGTCCCCGGCCAGGGGACACTGAAGCTTTCTTT,.,TRBV19,.,14,TRBJ1-1
CASTSGPNTDTQYF,TGTGCCTCTACTAGCGGGCCGAACACAGATACGCAGTATTTT,TRBD2,TRBV10-3,.,14,TRBJ2-3
CASSDRGEQFF,TGTGCCAGCAGTGATCGAGGTGAGCAGTTCTTC,.,TRBV2,.,11,TRBJ2-1
CASSPALAGAIDTQYF,TGTGCCAGCAGCCCCGCCCTAGCGGGAGCTATAGATACGCAGTATTTT,TRBD2,TRBV9,.,16,TRBJ2-3
CASSSSGRVYEQYF,TGTGCCAGCAGCTCAAGCGGGAGGGTCTACGAGCAGTACTTC,TRBD2,TRBV11-2,.,14,TRBJ2-7
CASSVGGRAMGTGELFF,TGTGCCAGCAGCGTAGGCGGGAGGGCGATGGGCACCGGGGAGCTGTTTTTT,TRBD2,TRBV9,once,17,TRBJ2-2
CASSMFGSSYNEQFF,TGTGCCAGTAGTATGTTCGGGAGCTCCTACAATGAGCAGTTCTTC,.,TRBV19,.,15,TRBJ2-1
CASRRQVSSGNTGELFF,TGTGCCAGCAGGCGACAGGTGTCTAGCGGGAACACCGGGGAGCTGTTTTTT,.,TRBV11-3,.,17,TRBJ2-2
CATGSGNYEQYF,TGCGCCACCGGCTCAGGGAACTACGAGCAGTACTTC,.,TRBV10-2,.,12,TRBJ2-7
CASSLSRGGNTIYF,TGTGCCAGCAGCTTAAGCAGGGGGGGAAACACCATATATTTT,TRBD1,TRBV7-2,.,14,TRBJ1-3
CASSLGSGAKNIQYF,TGTGCCAGCAGCTTGGGTAGCGGAGCCAAAAACATTCAGTACTTC,.,TRBV7-2,.,15,TRBJ2-4
CASRVGDQPQHF,TGTGCCAGTAGGGTGGGAGATCAGCCCCAGCATTTT,.,TRBV19,.,12,TRBJ1-5
CASSEFGRADTQYF,TGTGCCAGCAGTGAATTCGGGAGGGCAGATACGCAGTATTTT,TRBD2,TRBV25-1,.,14,TRBJ2-3